This TCR beta chain was identified during a study of spatial heterogeneity in lung cancer. Described time point: sample taken at primary tumor resection. Study-wide points: Counts of expanded alpha and beta TCRs within tumors tracked the tumor nonsynonymous mutation count.

By share of the sample, this clonotype is medium-sized. Its antigen remains unidentified. Found in a library prepared for alpha chains, this beta chain is an off-target read, and its abundance has little meaning. TCRdb redid the calling of the 5' RACE reads with MiXCR, one entry per CDR3 protein. The profile shows about 6,000 distinct CDR3 sequences, roughly 15% of them singletons. In germline, CDR1 is DFQATT, CDR2 SNEGSKA (reference sequence). Trimming took 3 bases from V and 8 from J; bases not matched to a gene: 13. CDR3 length equals 16 residues. The chain carries TRBV20-1 and TRBJ2-4; 10 bases map to TRBD2. The TCR sequence derives from a male donor with early-stage non-small cell lung cancer. Material: lung tumor tissue, obtained at surgery. CDR3 coding DNA: TGCAGTGCTAGTGTGGCCTCTAGCGGGAGAATGGACATTCAGTACTTC. Amino acid sequence: CSASVASSGRMDIQYF.